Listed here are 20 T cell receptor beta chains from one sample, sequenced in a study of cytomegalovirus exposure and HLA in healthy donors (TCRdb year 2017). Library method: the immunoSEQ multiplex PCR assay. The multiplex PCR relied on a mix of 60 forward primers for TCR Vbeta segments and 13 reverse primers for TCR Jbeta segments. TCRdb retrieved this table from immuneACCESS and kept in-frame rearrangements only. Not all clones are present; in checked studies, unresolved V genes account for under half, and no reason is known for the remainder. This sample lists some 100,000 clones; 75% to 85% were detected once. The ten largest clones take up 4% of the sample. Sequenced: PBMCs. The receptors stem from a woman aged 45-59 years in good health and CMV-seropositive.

In DNA form, the CDR3 reads TGTGCCAGCAGTGAAGAAGCAGGGAACTATGGCTACACCTTC. It is translated as CASSEEAGNYGYTF. J is TRBJ1-2 and V is TRBV2, with a possible D match to TRBD1 (5 bases). Germline CDR1 is SNHLY and CDR2 is FYNNEI. CDR3 size: 14 residues. The V and J ends lost 1 base and 2 bases respectively, with 8 bases between them.

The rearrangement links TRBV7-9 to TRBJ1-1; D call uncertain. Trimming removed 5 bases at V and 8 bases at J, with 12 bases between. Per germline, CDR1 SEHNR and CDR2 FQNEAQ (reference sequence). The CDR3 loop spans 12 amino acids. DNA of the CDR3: TGTGCCAGCAGCGTAGACTTGCGCGAAGCTTTCTTT. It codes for CASSVDLREAFF.

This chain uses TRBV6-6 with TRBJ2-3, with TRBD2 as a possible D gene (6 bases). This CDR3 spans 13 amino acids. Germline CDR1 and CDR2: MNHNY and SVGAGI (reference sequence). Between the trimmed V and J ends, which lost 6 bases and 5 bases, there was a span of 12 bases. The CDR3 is CASSSGGIDTQYF. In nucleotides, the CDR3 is TGTGCCAGCAGCTCCGGGGGAATAGATACGCAGTATTTT.

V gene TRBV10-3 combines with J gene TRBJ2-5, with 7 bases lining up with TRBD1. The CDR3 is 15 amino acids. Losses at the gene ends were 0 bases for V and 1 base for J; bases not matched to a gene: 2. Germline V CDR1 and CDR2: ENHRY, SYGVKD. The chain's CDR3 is CAISESTGTQETQYF. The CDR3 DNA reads TGTGCCATCAGTGAGTCGACAGGGACCCAAGAGACCCAGTACTTC.

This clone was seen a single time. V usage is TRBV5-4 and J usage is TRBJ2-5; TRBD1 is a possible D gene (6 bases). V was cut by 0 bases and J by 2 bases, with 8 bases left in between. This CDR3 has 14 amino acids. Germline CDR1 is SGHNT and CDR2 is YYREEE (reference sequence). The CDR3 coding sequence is TGTGCCAGCAGCTTGGGGACAGAACAAGAGACCCAGTACTTC. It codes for CASSLGTEQETQYF. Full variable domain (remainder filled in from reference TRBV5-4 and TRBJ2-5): ETGVTQSPTHLIKTRGQQVTLRCSSQSGHNTVSWYQQALGQGPQFIFQYYREEENGRGNFPPRFSGLQFPNYSSELNVNALELDDSALYLCASSLGTEQETQYFGPGTRLLVL.

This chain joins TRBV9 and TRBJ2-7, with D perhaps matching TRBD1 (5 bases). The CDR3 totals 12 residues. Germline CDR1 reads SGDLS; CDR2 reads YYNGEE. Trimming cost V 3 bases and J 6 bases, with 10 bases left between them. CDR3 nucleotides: TGTGCCAGCAGCGATGGGGCCGCCGAGCAGTACTTC. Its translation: CASSDGAAEQYF.

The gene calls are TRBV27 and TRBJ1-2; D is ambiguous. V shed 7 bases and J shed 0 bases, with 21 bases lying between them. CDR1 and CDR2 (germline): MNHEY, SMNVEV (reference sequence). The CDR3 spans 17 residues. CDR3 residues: CASTRGPVGRANYGYTF. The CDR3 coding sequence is TGTGCCAGCACCCGAGGTCCGGTGGGGAGAGCTAACTATGGCTACACCTTC.

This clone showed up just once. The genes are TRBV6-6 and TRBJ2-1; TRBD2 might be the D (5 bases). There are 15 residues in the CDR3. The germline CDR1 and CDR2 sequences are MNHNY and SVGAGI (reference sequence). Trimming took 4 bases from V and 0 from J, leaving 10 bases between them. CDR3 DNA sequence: TGTGCCAGCAGTTGGACTGTGAGCTCCTACAATGAGCAGTTCTTC. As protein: CASSWTVSSYNEQFF.

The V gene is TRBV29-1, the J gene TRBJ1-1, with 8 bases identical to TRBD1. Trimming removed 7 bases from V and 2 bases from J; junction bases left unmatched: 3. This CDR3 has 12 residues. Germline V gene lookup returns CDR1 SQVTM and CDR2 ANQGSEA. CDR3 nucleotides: TGCAGCGGGGGGACAGGAAACACTGAAGCTTTCTTT. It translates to CSGGTGNTEAFF.

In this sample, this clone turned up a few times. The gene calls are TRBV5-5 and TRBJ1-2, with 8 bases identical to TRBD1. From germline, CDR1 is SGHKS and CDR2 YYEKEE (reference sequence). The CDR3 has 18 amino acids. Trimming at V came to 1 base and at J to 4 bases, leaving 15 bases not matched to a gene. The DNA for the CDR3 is TGTGCCAGCAGCTTGCTAACTCGCAGGGGGCCGTCTAGCTATGGCTACACCTTC. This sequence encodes CASSLLTRRGPSSYGYTF.

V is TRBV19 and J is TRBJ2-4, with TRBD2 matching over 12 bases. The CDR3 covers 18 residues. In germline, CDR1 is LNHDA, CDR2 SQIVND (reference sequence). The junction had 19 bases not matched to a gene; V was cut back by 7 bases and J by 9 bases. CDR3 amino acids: CASTLEGLAGGPLSIQYF. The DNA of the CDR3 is TGTGCCAGTACCTTAGAGGGGCTAGCGGGAGGGCCCTTGAGCATTCAGTACTTC. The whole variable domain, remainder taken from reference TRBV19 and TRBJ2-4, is DGGITQSPKYLFRKEGQNVTLSCEQNLNHDAMYWYRQDPGQGLRLIYYSQIVNDFQKGDIAEGYSVSREKKESFPLTVTSAQKNPTAFYLCASTLEGLAGGPLSIQYFGAGTRLSVL.

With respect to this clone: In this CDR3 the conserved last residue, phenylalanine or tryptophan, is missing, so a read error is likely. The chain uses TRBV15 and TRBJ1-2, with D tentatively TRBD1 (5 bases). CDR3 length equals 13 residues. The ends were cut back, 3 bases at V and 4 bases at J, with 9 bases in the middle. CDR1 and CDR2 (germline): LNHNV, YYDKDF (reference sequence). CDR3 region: CATSSQGPYGYTL. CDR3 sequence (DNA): TGTGCCACCAGCAGTCAGGGTCCCTATGGCTACACCCTC.

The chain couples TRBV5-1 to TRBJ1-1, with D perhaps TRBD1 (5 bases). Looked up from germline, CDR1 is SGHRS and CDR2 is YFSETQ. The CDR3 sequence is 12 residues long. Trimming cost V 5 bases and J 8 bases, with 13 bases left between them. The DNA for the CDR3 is TGCGCCAGCAGTGGGGACTCACCCGAAGCTTTCTTT. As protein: CASSGDSPEAFF.

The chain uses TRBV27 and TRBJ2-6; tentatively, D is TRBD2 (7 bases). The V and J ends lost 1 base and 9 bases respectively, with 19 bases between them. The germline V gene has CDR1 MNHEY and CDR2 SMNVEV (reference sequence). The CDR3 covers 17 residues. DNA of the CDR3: TGTGCCAGCAGTTTATGGGGGGGGCTAAGGACCCACAACGTCCTGACTTTC. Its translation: CASSLWGGLRTHNVLTF.

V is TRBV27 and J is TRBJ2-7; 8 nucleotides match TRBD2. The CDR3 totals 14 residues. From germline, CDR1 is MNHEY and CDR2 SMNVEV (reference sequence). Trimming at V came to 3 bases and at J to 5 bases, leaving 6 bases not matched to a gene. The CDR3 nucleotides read TGTGCCAGCAGTTTCTATGCGACTAGCGACGAGCAGTACTTC. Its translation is CASSFYATSDEQYF.

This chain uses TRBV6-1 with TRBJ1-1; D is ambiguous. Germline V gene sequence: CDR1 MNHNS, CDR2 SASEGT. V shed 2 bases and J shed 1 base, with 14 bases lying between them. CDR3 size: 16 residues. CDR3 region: CASSELMRPQNTEAFF. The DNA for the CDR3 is TGTGCCAGCAGTGAACTGATGAGGCCGCAGAACACTGAAGCTTTCTTT.

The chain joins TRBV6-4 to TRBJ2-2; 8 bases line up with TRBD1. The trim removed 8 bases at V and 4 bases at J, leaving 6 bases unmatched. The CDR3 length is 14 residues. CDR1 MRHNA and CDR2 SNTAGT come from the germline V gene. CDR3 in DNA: TGTGCCAGCCGAATGGACAGGGTCACCGGGGAGCTGTTTTTT. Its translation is CASRMDRVTGELFF.

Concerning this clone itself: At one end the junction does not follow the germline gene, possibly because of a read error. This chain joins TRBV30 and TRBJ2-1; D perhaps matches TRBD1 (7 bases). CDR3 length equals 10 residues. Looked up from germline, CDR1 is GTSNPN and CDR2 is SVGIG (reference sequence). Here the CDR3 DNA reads TGTGCCTGGAGTGGACAGGGAGGAATCTTC. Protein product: CAWSGQGGIF.

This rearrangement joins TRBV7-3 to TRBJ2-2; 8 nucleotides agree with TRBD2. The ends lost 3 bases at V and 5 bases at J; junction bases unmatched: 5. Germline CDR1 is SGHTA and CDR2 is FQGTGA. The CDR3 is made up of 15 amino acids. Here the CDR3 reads CASSFQREKTGELFF. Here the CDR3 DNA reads TGTGCCAGCAGCTTTCAGCGGGAGAAGACCGGGGAGCTGTTTTTT.

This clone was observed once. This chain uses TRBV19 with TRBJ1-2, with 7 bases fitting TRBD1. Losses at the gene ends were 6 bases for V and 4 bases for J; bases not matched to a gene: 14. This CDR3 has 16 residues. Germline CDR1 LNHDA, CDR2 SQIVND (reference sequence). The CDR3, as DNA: TGTGCCAGTAGGAAGGGGGCTGGGGGCATGGGCTATGGCTACACCTTC. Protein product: CASRKGAGGMGYGYTF. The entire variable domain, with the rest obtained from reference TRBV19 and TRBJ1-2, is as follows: DGGITQSPKYLFRKEGQNVTLSCEQNLNHDAMYWYRQDPGQGLRLIYYSQIVNDFQKGDIAEGYSVSREKKESFPLTVTSAQKNPTAFYLCASRKGAGGMGYGYTFGSGTRLTVV.